This TCR beta chain was documented in a study of cytomegalovirus exposure and HLA in healthy donors. Study results and limitations: The majority of TCR sequences were rare, yet some public TCRs appeared in many donors.

Concerning this clone: The antigen is unknown.

Primers for the PCR totalled 60 Vbeta and 13 Jbeta. Under the authors' procedure: Roughly 11 million of the roughly 80 million unique TCR beta chains counted in a later analysis were shared. TCRdb's copy holds only in-frame clones and misses some; the assay was immunoSEQ multiplex PCR. That table furnishes V, J and clone size, whereas the DNA furnished D and trimming. Of approximately 150,000 clones listed, 75% to 80% are singletons. The CDR3 length is 15 residues. The V and J ends lost 3 bases and 9 bases respectively, with 19 bases between them. The germline gives CDR1 SGDLS, CDR2 YYNGEE. Sequenced input: PBMCs. The rearrangement joins TRBV9 to TRBJ2-1, with a tentative D call TRBD2 (7 bases). The TCR comes from a male donor in good health and CMV-seronegative. The CDR3 spells CASSAQKGGGFEQFF. As DNA, the CDR3 is TGTGCCAGCAGCGCCCAGAAGGGGGGGGGATTTGAGCAGTTCTTC.